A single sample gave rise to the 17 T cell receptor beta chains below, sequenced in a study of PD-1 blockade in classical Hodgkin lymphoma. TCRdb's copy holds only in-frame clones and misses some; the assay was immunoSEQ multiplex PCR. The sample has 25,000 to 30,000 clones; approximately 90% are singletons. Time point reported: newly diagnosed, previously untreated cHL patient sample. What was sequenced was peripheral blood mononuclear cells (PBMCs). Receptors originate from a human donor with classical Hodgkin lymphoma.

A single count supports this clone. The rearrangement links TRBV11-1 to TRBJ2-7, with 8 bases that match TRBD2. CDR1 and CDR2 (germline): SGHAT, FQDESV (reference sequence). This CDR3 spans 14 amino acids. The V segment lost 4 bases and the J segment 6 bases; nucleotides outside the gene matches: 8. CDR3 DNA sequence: TGTGCCAGCAGCTCCTGGACTAGCCCCGGCGAGCAGTACTTC. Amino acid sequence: CASSSWTSPGEQYF. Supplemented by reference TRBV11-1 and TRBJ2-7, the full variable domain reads EAEVAQSPRYKITEKSQAVAFWCDPISGHATLYWYRQILGQGPELLVQFQDESVVDDSQLPKDRFSAERLKGVDSTLKIQPAELGDSAMYLCASSSWTSPGEQYFGPGTRLTVT.

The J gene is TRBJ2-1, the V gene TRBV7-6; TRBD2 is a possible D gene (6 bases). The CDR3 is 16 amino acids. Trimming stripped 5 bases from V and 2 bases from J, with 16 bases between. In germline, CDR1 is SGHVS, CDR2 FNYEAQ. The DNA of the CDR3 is TGTGCCAGCAGCAGAAAGTTAGCGGCCACCTACAATGAGCAGTTCTTC. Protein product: CASSRKLAATYNEQFF. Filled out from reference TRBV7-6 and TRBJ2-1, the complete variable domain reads GAGVSQSPRYKVTKRGQDVALRCDPISGHVSLYWYRQALGQGPEFLTYFNYEAQQDKSGLPNDRFSAERPEGSISTLTIQRTEQRDSAMYRCASSRKLAATYNEQFFGPGTRLTVL.

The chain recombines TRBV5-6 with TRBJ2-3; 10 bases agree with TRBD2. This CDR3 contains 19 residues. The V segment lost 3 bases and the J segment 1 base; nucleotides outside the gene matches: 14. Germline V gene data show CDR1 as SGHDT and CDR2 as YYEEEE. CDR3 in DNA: TGTGCCAGCAGCTGGAGAACTAGCGGGAATTACCGAGGCACAGATACGCAGTATTTT. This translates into CASSWRTSGNYRGTDTQYF.

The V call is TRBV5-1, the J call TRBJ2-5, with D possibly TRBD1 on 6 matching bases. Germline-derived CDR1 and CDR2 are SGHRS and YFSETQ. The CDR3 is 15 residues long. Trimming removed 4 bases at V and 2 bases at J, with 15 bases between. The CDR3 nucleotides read TGCGCCAGCAGCGTCTCCGGGACACAACAAGAGACCCAGTACTTC. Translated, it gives CASSVSGTQQETQYF.

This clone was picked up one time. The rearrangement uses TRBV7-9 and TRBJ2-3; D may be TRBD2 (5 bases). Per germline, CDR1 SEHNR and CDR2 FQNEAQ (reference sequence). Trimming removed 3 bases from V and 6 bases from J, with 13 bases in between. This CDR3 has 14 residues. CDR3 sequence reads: CASSFQVIADTQYF. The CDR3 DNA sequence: TGTGCCAGCAGCTTCCAAGTTATAGCGGATACGCAGTATTTT.

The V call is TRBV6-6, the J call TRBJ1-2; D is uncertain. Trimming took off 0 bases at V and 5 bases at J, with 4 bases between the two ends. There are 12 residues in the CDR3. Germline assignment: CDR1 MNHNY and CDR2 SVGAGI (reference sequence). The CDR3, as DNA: TGTGCCAGCAGTTACTCAGGGTATGGCTACACCTTC. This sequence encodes CASSYSGYGYTF.

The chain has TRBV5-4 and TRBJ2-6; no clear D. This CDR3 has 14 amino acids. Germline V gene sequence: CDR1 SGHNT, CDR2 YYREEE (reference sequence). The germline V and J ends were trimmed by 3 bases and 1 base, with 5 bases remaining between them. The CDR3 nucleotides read TGTGCCAGCAGCTCCCAATCTGGGGCCAACGTCCTGACTTTC. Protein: CASSSQSGANVLTF.

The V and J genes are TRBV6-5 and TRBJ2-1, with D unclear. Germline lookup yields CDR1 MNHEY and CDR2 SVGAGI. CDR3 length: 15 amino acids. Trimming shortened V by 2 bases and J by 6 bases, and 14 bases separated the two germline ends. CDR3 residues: CASSYTTPPLNEQFF. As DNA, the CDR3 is TGTGCCAGCAGTTACACTACCCCGCCCCTCAATGAGCAGTTCTTC.

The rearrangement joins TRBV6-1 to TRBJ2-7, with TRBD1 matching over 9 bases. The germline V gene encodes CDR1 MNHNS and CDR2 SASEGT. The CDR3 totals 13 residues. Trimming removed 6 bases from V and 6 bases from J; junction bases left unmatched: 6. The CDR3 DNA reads TGTGCCAGCAGACACCCGGGACAGGGCGAGCAGTACTTC. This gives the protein CASRHPGQGEQYF.

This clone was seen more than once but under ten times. CDR3 coding DNA: TGTGCCAGCAGTCGGGACAGGGGCTACGAGCAGTACTTC. Translation: CASSRDRGYEQYF. This sequence joins TRBV6-5 and TRBJ2-7; 10 bases map to TRBD1. J was trimmed by 3 bases and V by 5 bases; bases with no gene match: 1. CDR1 is MNHEY and CDR2 is SVGAGI in the germline V gene. CDR3 length: 13 amino acids.

The CDR3 DNA reads as TGTGCCAGCAGCTTGGGGGTAGCGGGAGGGCCCTCTACAGATACGAAGCAGTACTTC. Encoded protein: CASSLGVAGGPSTDTKQYF. This chain joins TRBV7-2 and TRBJ2-7; 11 bases agree with TRBD2. Per germline, CDR1 SGHTA and CDR2 FQGNSA. V lost 3 bases to trimming and J lost 8 bases; unmatched junction nucleotides: 21. The CDR3 spans 19 residues.

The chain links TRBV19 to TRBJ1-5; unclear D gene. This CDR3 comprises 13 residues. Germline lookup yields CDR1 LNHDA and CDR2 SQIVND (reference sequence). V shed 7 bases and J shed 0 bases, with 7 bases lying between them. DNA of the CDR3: TGTGCCAGTAAATGGTATAGCAATCAGCCCCAGCATTTT. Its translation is CASKWYSNQPQHF.

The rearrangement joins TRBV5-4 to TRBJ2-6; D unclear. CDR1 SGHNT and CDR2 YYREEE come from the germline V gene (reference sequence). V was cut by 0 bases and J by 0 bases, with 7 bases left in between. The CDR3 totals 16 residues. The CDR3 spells CASSLDQSSGANVLTF. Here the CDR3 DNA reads TGTGCCAGCAGCTTGGATCAATCCTCTGGGGCCAACGTCCTGACTTTC.

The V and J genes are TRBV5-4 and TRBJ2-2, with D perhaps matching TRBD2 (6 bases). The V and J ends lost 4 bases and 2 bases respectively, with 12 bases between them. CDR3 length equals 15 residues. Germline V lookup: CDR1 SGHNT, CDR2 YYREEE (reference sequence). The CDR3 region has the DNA TGTGCCAGCAGCGGGGGACTCCGAAACACCGGGGAGCTGTTTTTT. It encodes CASSGGLRNTGELFF.

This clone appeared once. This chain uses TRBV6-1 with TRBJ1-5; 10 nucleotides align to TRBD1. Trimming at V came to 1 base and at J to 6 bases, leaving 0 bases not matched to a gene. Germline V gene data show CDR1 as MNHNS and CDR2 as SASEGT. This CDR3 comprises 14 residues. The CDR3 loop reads CASSEGTGGQPQHF. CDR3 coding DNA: TGTGCCAGCAGTGAAGGGACAGGGGGTCAGCCCCAGCATTTT.

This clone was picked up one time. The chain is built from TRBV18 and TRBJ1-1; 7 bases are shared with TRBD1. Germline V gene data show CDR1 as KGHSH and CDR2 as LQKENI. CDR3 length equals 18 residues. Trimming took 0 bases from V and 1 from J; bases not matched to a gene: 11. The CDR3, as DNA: TGTGCCAGCTCACCACCCCTAGGGACAGTGGGGCGGAACACTGAAGCTTTCTTT. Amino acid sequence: CASSPPLGTVGRNTEAFF.

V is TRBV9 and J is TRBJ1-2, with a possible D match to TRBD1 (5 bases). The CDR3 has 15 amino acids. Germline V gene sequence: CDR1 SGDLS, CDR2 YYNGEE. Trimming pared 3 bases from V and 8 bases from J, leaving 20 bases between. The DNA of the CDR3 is TGTGCCAGCAGCGAGAGTCTGGGGGACCCGCGGGGCTACACCTTC. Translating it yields CASSESLGDPRGYTF.